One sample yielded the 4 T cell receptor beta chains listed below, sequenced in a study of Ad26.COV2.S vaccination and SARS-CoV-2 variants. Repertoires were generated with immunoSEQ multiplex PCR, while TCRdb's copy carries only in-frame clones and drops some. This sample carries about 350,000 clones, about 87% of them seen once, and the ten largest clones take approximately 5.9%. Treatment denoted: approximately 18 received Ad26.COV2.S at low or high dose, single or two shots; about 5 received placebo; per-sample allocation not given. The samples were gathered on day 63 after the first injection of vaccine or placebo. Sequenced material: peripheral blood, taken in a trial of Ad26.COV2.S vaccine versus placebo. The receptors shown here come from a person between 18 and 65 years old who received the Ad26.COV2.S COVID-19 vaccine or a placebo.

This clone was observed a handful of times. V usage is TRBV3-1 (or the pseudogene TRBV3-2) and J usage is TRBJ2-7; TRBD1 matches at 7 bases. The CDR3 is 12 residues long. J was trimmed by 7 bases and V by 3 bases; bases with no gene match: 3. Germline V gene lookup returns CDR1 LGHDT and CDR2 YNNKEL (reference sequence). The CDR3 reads CASSQAGGEQYF. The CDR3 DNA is TGTGCCAGCAGCCAGGCAGGGGGTGAGCAGTACTTC.

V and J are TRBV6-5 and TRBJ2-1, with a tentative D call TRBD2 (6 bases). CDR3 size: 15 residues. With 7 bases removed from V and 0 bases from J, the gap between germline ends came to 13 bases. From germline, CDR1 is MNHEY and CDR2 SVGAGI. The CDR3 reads CASKDSGYSYNEQFF. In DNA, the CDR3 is TGTGCCAGCAAGGATAGCGGTTACTCCTACAATGAGCAGTTCTTC.

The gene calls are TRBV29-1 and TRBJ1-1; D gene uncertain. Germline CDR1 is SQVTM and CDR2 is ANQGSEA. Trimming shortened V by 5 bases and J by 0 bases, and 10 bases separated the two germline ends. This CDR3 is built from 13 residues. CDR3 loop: CSVCVEVNTEAFF. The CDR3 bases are TGCAGCGTTTGCGTGGAGGTGAACACTGAAGCTTTCTTT.

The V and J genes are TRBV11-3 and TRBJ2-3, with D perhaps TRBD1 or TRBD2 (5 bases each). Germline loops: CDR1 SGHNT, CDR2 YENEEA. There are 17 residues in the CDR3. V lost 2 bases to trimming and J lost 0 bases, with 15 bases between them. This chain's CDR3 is CASSLYSGGPSTDTQYF. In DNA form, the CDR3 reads TGTGCCAGCAGCTTATACTCTGGGGGACCGAGCACAGATACGCAGTATTTT.